In this sample, the clone carrying this TCR beta chain turned up a few times. Its antigen is not identified. This may be a read error, as it is one base from a much larger clone. TCR beta CDR3 regions were amplified from RNA transcripts. After a first-round RT-PCR with HTBI primers, a second-round multiplex PCR was run. TCRdb reanalysed the multiplex PCR reads using MiXCR and keeps one entry per CDR3 protein. The repertoire includes more than 1,000,000 distinct CDR3 sequences, about 36% of them detected once, and roughly 11% sits in the top ten. New diagnoses, under 2 months' duration, and ages 18 to 65 characterized the hyperthyroidism patients. Other autoimmune diseases, uncontrolled infections, pregnancy or lactation excluded patients from enrollment. Reliance was placed on clinical symptoms, serum thyroxine, TRAb, thyroid ultrasound and orbital computed tomography for diagnosis. This record comes from a study of Graves' ophthalmopathy and Graves' hyperthyroidism.

V lost 5 bases to trimming and J lost 2 bases, with 10 bases between them. The CDR3 consists of 13 residues. Germline V gives CDR1 SGHTA, CDR2 FQGNSA. The study's findings and limits: Blood also carried most expanded thyroid clonotypes exceeding 0.001 frequency.

The receptor comes from an adult man with Graves' hyperthyroidism. Sequenced material: peripheral blood or thyroid tissue (not recorded which). The rearrangement joins TRBV7-2 to TRBJ2-7; D ambiguous. For the CDR3, the DNA is TGTGCCAGCAGCGAGAATCTTCCCTACGAGCAGTACTTC. It specifies CASSENLPYEQYF. Supplemented by reference TRBV7-2 and TRBJ2-7, the full variable domain reads GAGVSQSPSNKVTEKGKDVELRCDPISGHTALYWYRQSLGQGLEFLIYFQGNSAPDKSGLPSDRFSAERTGGSVSTLTIQRTQQEDSAVYLCASSENLPYEQYFGPGTRLTVT.